Listed here is a single T cell receptor (beta chain). Antigen specificity is unknown. This specimen belongs to a study of cytomegalovirus exposure and HLA in healthy donors. Across the study: Within an early data release were about 90 million unique TCRs drawn from HLA-typed donors.

PCR employed 60 Vbeta and 13 Jbeta primers. Here immunoSEQ multiplex PCR was the method, and the copy in TCRdb shows in-frame clones only, minus some. The sample includes some 160,000 clones, over 60% seen only once; the top ten take around 5.4%. The V and J ends lost 0 bases and 0 bases respectively, with 3 bases between them. This CDR3 has 15 amino acids. Germline V gene data show CDR1 as LGHNA and CDR2 as YSLEER. Study-level findings and limits: Earlier analysis looked at TCR beta V segments, and most were productive about 87% or about 30% of the time.

Sequencing was carried out using PBMCs. The receptor was isolated from a man between 40 and 49 years old in good health and CMV-seronegative. The rearrangement links TRBV4-3 to TRBJ2-6, with D hard to call. Here the CDR3 reads CASSQDSSGANVLTF. The CDR3 DNA follows: TGCGCCAGCAGCCAAGATAGCTCTGGGGCCAACGTCCTGACTTTC.